Described below is a single T cell receptor (beta chain) sequence and its context. Its recognized antigen is unknown. Qualities for individual bases were not recorded, and no much larger clone is one base off. Using the deep immunoSEQ assay, multiplex PCR amplified TCR CDR3 regions from genomic DNA. For each cell subset, the extracted genomic DNA was distributed evenly across all wells of several immunoSEQ 96-well plates, and each plate served as one replicate. For sorted subsets, 200 to 250 ng of genomic DNA, equivalent to 25,000 to 35,000 T cell genomes, went into each replicate PCR. Purified libraries were measured with a Qubit 3.0 fluorometer, size-checked on a Bioanalyzer 2100, and measured again with the KAPA Library Quantification kit. Every immunoSEQ 96-well plate was sequenced on a dedicated single-read 150-cycle Illumina NextSeq 550 flow cell. The study's own analysis went as follows. Because the immunoSEQ output included only junctional sequences and no quality scores, the filtering could not be the same as the filtering used for full-length reads. Sequences were annotated with PyIR, a Python wrapper for IgBLAST v1.9, and V/J genes and CDR3 were assigned using IMGT germline references. Reads were filtered out if the reads had weak V/J assignments (E-value above 1e-6), no CDR3, stop codons, out-of-frame junctions, or ambiguous translated residues. V3J clonotypes were defined as sequences sharing an identical inferred V gene, J gene, and CDR3 amino acid sequence. To compute the percentage overlap between repertoires, the number of shared unique clonotypes was divided by the size of the smaller repertoire. Repertoire richness was assessed with RTK rarefaction, the Chao1 estimator, and Recon v2.1 estimates of unobserved clonotypes. Generation probabilities were computed with OLGA for all TCRbeta clonotypes obtained by the gDNA method from a handful of donors. As stored in TCRdb, this immuneACCESS dataset retains in-frame rearrangements with V and J assigned. A fraction of the clones does not appear; measured against another copy, unresolved V genes explain less than half of the discrepancy, and the remainder lacks a known reason. D and trimming were read from the DNA, whereas the V and J calls and clone size are those reported in that table. This sample gives about 380,000 clones in total; approximately 96% of them show up just once. The leading ten clones occupy about 0.32% of the sample.

The donors were healthy, HIV-negative adults who had no recently reported acute infections or vaccinations. Only Caucasian adults living in Nashville, Tennessee, USA were represented among the donors. The CD8 memory samples were a combination of magnetically selected CD45RO+ cells and CCR7-negative CD45RA+ effector memory (TemRA) cells. Blood was collected by leukapheresis, and PBMCs were isolated by Ficoll-Histopaque density gradient centrifugation and then cryopreserved in liquid nitrogen vapor phase. Analytical flow cytometry was used to check the purity and quantity of every magnetically sorted T cell population. Genomic DNA was isolated from each sorted fraction and quantified by UV absorbance on a Nanodrop 2000c. Trimming removed 4 bases from V and 0 bases from J, leaving 6 bases between the germline ends. Looking up the germline V gene yields CDR1 SGHRS and CDR2 YFSETQ. The CDR3 measures 13 amino acids from cysteine to phenylalanine. The retained sequence is limited to the CDR3, 39 bases, with the frame set at the first base.

The data are from a study of shared clonotypes between healthy human individuals (dated by TCRdb to 2019 to 2021). For context, the study as a whole: Three men and a couple of women, aged 18 to 49 years, made up the cohort. For each donor, CD4 naive and CD4 memory were each given three plates, CD8 naive was given two plates, and CD8 memory was given one plate. To increase sequencing depth and limit assay-specific biases, different laboratories used diverse techniques to prepare libraries and sequence TCR repertoires. Per donor, leukapheresis produced somewhere between about 0.9 and 9.5 billion PBMCs. The study deeply sequenced blood TCR repertoires of five healthy adults to estimate repertoire size and the extent of clonotype sharing between individuals. Findings and caveats that apply to the study as a whole: Naive subsets generally had larger estimated clonotype richness than memory subsets did. Compared with non-shared clonotypes, the clonotypes found in all four sorted-subset donors had higher generation probabilities. Pairwise subsampling led to the expectation that sequencing depth would affect the degree of clonotype sharing among donors. The small number of donors limited the genetic and exposure-history diversity represented. Sharing across four donors was observed for about 4.8% of naive CD4, 3% to 3.5% of naive CD8, about 2.3% of memory CD4, and roughly 0.4% of memory CD8 clonotypes. Incomplete sequencing was indicated by rarefaction of sorted-subset datasets, despite the large sequencing depth. Only blood was sampled, and tissue TCR repertoires likely differ from those in blood.

This TCR was sampled from a man aged 30 to 45 in good health. Sequenced input: memory CD8+ T cells sorted from blood. What this sample's cell subset or site label stands for: CD45RO+ cells pooled with CCR7-negative TemRA cells. The receptor chain draws on TRBV5-1 and TRBJ2-3, with the D gene too uncertain to name. The CDR3 reads CASSETSTDTQYF. The DNA reads as follows: TGCGCCAGCAGCGAGACTAGCACAGATACGCAGTATTTT.